The rows below give T cell receptor beta chains drawn from one sample of a study of blood T cell repertoires in COVID-19. Profiled with immunoSEQ multiplex PCR; TCRdb holds only in-frame clones, not every one. This sample has around 380,000 clones; approximately 80% occur once, and the top ten carry about 1.2%. The sample comprised peripheral blood. The source of these receptors is a human donor with acute or convalescent COVID-19. The donor label of this sample is uncertain. CDR3s include the opening cysteine and the closing phenylalanine or tryptophan.

j_gene,v_gene,CDR3aa
TRBJ1-5,TRBV2,CASRLGDSGNQPQHF
TRBJ2-1,TRBV6-5,CASRRLAGDGEQFF
TRBJ2-4,TRBV11-2,CASSLHPGNIQYF
TRBJ2-3,TRBV29-1,CSVAGISTDTQYF
TRBJ1-3,TRBV3-1/TRBV3-2,CASSQASPGVRTPGNTIYF
TRBJ1-2,TRBV5-5,CASSLDSYYGYTF
TRBJ1-5,TRBV5-8,CASSPGQGGVYSNQPQHF
TRBJ1-1,TRBV5-1,CASSLDTGVGDTEAFF
TRBJ2-5,TRBV19,CASSPQGGERETQYF
TRBJ1-2,TRBV29-1,CSVDGQVLHYGYTF
TRBJ1-1,TRBV5-1,CASSSSNTEAFF
TRBJ2-3,TRBV15,CATSRDWRGSTDTQYF
TRBJ1-2,TRBV3-1/TRBV3-2,CASSQRDRGNYGYTF
TRBJ1-1,TRBV27,CASSLGIRDRSEAFF
TRBJ2-7,TRBV3-1/TRBV3-2,CASSRGQGGIEYF
TRBJ2-1,TRBV11-2,CASSLETSGSWVANEQFF
TRBJ1-4,TRBV4-1,CASSHSIEGTNEKLFF
TRBJ2-7,TRBV6-6,CASSLGGGEQYF
TRBJ1-1,TRBV30,CAWSGVSRVTEAFF
TRBJ1-2,TRBV2,CASTPDSSYGYTF
TRBJ1-1,TRBV14,CASSRRGSGNTEAFF
TRBJ2-7,TRBV5-4,CASSLEGRPFSYEQYF
TRBJ2-7,TRBV14,CASSQGWNWASGSSYEQYF
TRBJ1-1,TRBV5-6,CASSLKPNTEAFF
TRBJ2-7,TRBV6-5,CASRGTGSTGEQYF
TRBJ1-1,TRBV7-6,CASSYDRYTEAFF
TRBJ2-5,TRBV18,CASSPIQQETQYF
TRBJ2-5,TRBV12-5,CASGLGRLAGGAETQYF
TRBJ2-7,TRBV28,CASSLGGDSYEQYF
TRBJ2-5,TRBV28,CASRTSGGARETQYF
TRBJ1-2,TRBV7-9,CASSSRDRDYYGYTF
TRBJ1-3,TRBV28,CATESWSSGNTIYF